The 10 T cell receptor beta chains below were found in one sample sequenced in a study of cytomegalovirus exposure and HLA in healthy donors. Measured with immunoSEQ multiplex PCR; TCRdb has only the in-frame clones, and not every one. This repertoire shows around 250,000 clones, around 90% found once; its top ten account for under 0.4%. The sequencing sample was made of PBMCs. The receptor source for this set is a woman between 18 and 30 years old in good health and CMV-seronegative.

The V and J genes are TRBV7-8 and TRBJ1-6; no clear D gene. The CDR3 length is 16 residues. V was trimmed by 4 bases and J by 2 bases, leaving 12 bases between them. Germline V lookup: CDR1 SGHVS, CDR2 FQNEAQ. The CDR3 DNA follows: TGTGCCAGCAGCTCGACCCCGGGAGCCTATAATTCACCCCTCCACTTT. The encoded protein is CASSSTPGAYNSPLHF.

V and J are TRBV10-1 and TRBJ1-5, with D possibly TRBD1 on 5 matching bases. The V gene lost 6 bases and the J gene lost 9 bases, with 24 bases spanning the gap. In germline, CDR1 is WNHNN, CDR2 SYGVQD (reference sequence). The CDR3 extends over 16 amino acids. CDR3 in DNA: TGCGCCAGCAGCCAGGGCACCGGGACTACGGGCAGGCCCCAGCATTTT. It encodes CASSQGTGTTGRPQHF.

The chain links TRBV6-5 to TRBJ2-7; 11 nucleotides match TRBD1. V gave up 4 bases and J gave up 2 bases; unmatched junction bases: 7. The CDR3 has 16 amino acids. Germline V lookup: CDR1 MNHEY, CDR2 SVGAGI. The CDR3 sequence: CASSSSGQGVPYEQYV. In DNA, the CDR3 is TGTGCCAGCAGTTCGTCGGGACAGGGGGTCCCCTACGAGCAGTACGTC.

This clone was observed once. The chain combines TRBV7-2 with TRBJ2-3; D uncertain. Trimming took 5 bases from V and 6 from J, leaving 12 bases between them. CDR1 and CDR2 (germline): SGHTA, FQGNSA. This CDR3 region has 13 residues. CDR3 protein: CASSGEVADTQYF. The CDR3 DNA follows: TGTGCCAGCAGCGGAGAGGTGGCCGATACGCAGTATTTT.

This chain connects TRBV18 to TRBJ2-3, with D maybe TRBD2 (5 bases). The germline V gene encodes CDR1 KGHSH and CDR2 LQKENI. The V gene lost 2 bases and the J gene lost 2 bases, with 11 bases spanning the gap. The CDR3 spans 15 residues. The CDR3 reads CASSPMGSSTDTQYF. CDR3 coding DNA: TGTGCCAGCTCACCAATGGGGAGTTCCACAGATACGCAGTATTTT. Filled out from reference TRBV18 and TRBJ2-3, the complete variable domain reads NAGVMQNPRHLVRRRGQEARLRCSPMKGHSHVYWYRQLPEEGLKFMVYLQKENIIDESGMPKERFSAEFPKEGPSILRIQQVVRGDSAAYFCASSPMGSSTDTQYFGPGTRLTVL.

The V gene is TRBV14, the J gene TRBJ1-6; D is perhaps TRBD1 (5 bases). V was trimmed by 3 bases and J by 1 base, leaving 16 bases between them. There are 18 residues in the CDR3. CDR1 and CDR2 (germline): SGHDN, FVKESK. The CDR3 loop is CASSHRPGLSSYNSPLHF. CDR3 nucleotides: TGTGCCAGCAGCCATCGTCCGGGACTGAGTTCCTATAATTCACCCCTCCACTTT. The full variable domain, completed using reference TRBV14 and TRBJ1-6, is EAGVTQFPSHSVIEKGQTVTLRCDPISGHDNLYWYRRVMGKEIKFLLHFVKESKQDESGMPNNRFLAERTGGTYSTLKVQPAELEDSGVYFCASSHRPGLSSYNSPLHFGNGTRLTVT.

The rearrangement uses TRBV5-4 and TRBJ1-2; tentatively, D is TRBD1 (6 bases). Germline loops: CDR1 SGHNT, CDR2 YYREEE (reference sequence). The CDR3 has 13 amino acids. Trimming took off 4 bases at V and 3 bases at J, with 10 bases between the two ends. CDR3 nucleotides: TGTGCCAGCAGCACCCGGACAGACTATGGCTACACCTTC. Translated: CASSTRTDYGYTF.

V usage is TRBV28 and J usage is TRBJ1-1; D gene ambiguous. Trimming left V 7 bases short and J 4 bases short, with 7 bases between. CDR1 is MDHEN and CDR2 is SYDVKM in the germline V gene. The CDR3 loop spans 11 amino acids. The CDR3 DNA follows: TGTGCCAGCACCTCGGGCACTGAAGCTTTCTTT. Encoded protein: CASTSGTEAFF.

CDR3 region: CASSPFLQGNTDTQYF. For the CDR3, the DNA is TGTGCCAGCTCACCATTTTTACAGGGGAACACAGATACGCAGTATTTT. The chain combines TRBV18 with TRBJ2-3; TRBD1 agrees at 7 bases. With 2 bases clipped from V and 2 bases from J, the junction kept 7 bases outside the gene matches. Germline V lookup: CDR1 KGHSH, CDR2 LQKENI. The CDR3 consists of 16 residues. The full variable domain, rest sourced from reference TRBV18 and TRBJ2-3, is NAGVMQNPRHLVRRRGQEARLRCSPMKGHSHVYWYRQLPEEGLKFMVYLQKENIIDESGMPKERFSAEFPKEGPSILRIQQVVRGDSAAYFCASSPFLQGNTDTQYFGPGTRLTVL.

The V gene is TRBV7-8, the J gene TRBJ1-5, with a tentative D call TRBD1 (6 bases). The CDR3 totals 16 residues. From germline, CDR1 is SGHVS and CDR2 FQNEAQ. Trimming removed 4 bases from V and 4 bases from J, with 17 bases in between. CDR3 loop: CASSSRGGGWNQPQHF. CDR3 nucleotide sequence: TGTGCCAGCAGCTCGAGGGGAGGGGGTTGGAATCAGCCCCAGCATTTT.